The T cell receptor beta chain under discussion was sequenced for a study of blood T cell repertoires in COVID-19. Study as a whole: Samples came from the United States, Italy and Spain, spanning acute and convalescent COVID-19. T cells, B-cell-depleted T cells, or PBMCs supplied cDNA or gDNA.

Authors' processing steps: The authors estimated nucleated cell counts from reference gene primer amplification. The table came from immunoSEQ multiplex PCR; TCRdb's copy has only in-frame clones and leaves some out. That table furnishes V, J and clone size, whereas the DNA furnished D and trimming. The sample includes approximately 220,000 clones, over 70% of them seen just once. This CDR3 has 15 residues. Trimming removed 7 bases at V and 4 bases at J, with 20 bases between. Germline loops: CDR1 GTSNPN, CDR2 SVGIG (reference sequence). The sequencing sample was made of peripheral blood. This receptor was identified in a woman in her forties or fifties with acute or convalescent COVID-19. This chain connects TRBV30 to TRBJ2-1; a weak D match, TRBD2 (6 bases). Here the CDR3 reads CALTSRFGGYNEQFF. CDR3 nucleotides: TGTGCCTTAACCTCGAGATTTGGGGGGTACAATGAGCAGTTCTTC.